What follows are 22 T cell receptor beta chains derived from one specimen sequenced in a study of regulatory T cells in long-lasting Graves disease. Library construction for TCR beta used iRepertoire HTBI primers and Arm-PCR of CDR3 regions. Using its own MiXCR run on the multiplex PCR reads, TCRdb lists one record per CDR3 protein. The table lists 350,000 to 500,000 distinct CDR3 sequences, around 23% of them singletons. Regarding time point: persistent/refractory GD, antithyroid drugs over 5 years with positive TRAb. Scientists built the TCR library using RNA that was extracted from PBMCs. The material was peripheral blood mononuclear cells (PBMCs), obtained when the disease was refractory, from a patient treated with antithyroid drugs. All receptors come from a female donor with Graves disease.

This clonotype was seen at least ten times. This chain connects TRBV27 to TRBJ2-7; 8 positions agree with TRBD1. Looked up from germline, CDR1 is MNHEY and CDR2 is SMNVEV (reference sequence). The CDR3 is made up of 15 amino acids. The J segment lost 4 bases and the V segment lost 4 bases, leaving 9 bases of the junction unmatched. This CDR3 reads CASSYGTGGGYEQYF. The CDR3, as DNA: TGTGCCAGCAGTTACGGTACAGGGGGAGGTTACGAGCAGTACTTC.

This clonotype was observed at least ten times. V usage is TRBV2 and J usage is TRBJ1-2, with D unresolved. The CDR3 totals 14 residues. The V gene lost 3 bases and the J gene lost 2 bases, with 10 bases spanning the gap. CDR1 and CDR2 from the germline V gene are SNHLY and FYNNEI. CDR3 DNA: TGTGCCAGCAGTGACTTGGTAATGAACTATGGCTACACCTTC. Encoded protein: CASSDLVMNYGYTF.

The V and J genes are TRBV7-7 and TRBJ1-6; TRBD1 aligns across 7 bases. Germline CDR1 and CDR2: SSHAT and FNYEAQ (reference sequence). V shed 5 bases, J shed 7 bases, and the junction held 11 bases outside the gene matches. This CDR3 is built from 16 residues. CDR3 region: CASSHTTGRPNSPLHF. The CDR3 DNA reads TGTGCCAGCAGCCACACGACAGGGAGGCCAAATTCACCCCTCCACTTT.

This clonotype was picked up many times. This sequence joins TRBV12-3 or TRBV12-4 and TRBJ2-5; possibly TRBD1 for D (5 bases). Trimming removed 2 bases from V and 4 bases from J, with 11 bases in between. The CDR3 has 14 residues. CDR3 in amino acids: CASSLRTRRETQYF. CDR3 bases: TGTGCCAGCAGTTTACGGACAAGAAGAGAGACCCAGTACTTC.

This clonotype was seen many times. V gene TRBV9 combines with J gene TRBJ1-1; the D gene is possibly TRBD1 (5 bases). In germline, CDR1 is SGDLS, CDR2 YYNGEE. V was trimmed by 2 bases and J by 3 bases, leaving 20 bases between them. CDR3 size: 17 residues. For the CDR3, the DNA is TGTGCCAGCAGCGTTCGGGGCCGCGAGATCGTTGACACTGAAGCTTTCTTT. Its protein is CASSVRGREIVDTEAFF.

This clonotype was observed many times. The CDR3 nucleotides are TGTGCCAGCAGTGGACAGGGGGACGGCTATGGCTACACCTTC. This codes for CASSGQGDGYGYTF. V gene TRBV28 combines with J gene TRBJ1-2; 10 bases map to TRBD1. Germline-derived CDR1 and CDR2 are MDHEN and SYDVKM. Trimming cost V 5 bases and J 4 bases; bases outside gene matches: 4. The CDR3 extends over 14 amino acids.

This clonotype was recorded once. The J gene is TRBJ2-7, the V gene TRBV30; D may correspond to TRBD1 or TRBD2 (5 bases each). The CDR3 contains 12 residues. Germline loops: CDR1 GTSNPN, CDR2 SVGIG (reference sequence). Deletions cut 3 bases from V and 3 bases from J, with 9 bases between. The CDR3 loop reads CAWRGDVYEQYF. In DNA, the CDR3 is TGTGCCTGGAGGGGGGACGTCTACGAGCAGTACTTC.

The table lists this clonotype with many counts. V usage is TRBV27 and J usage is TRBJ2-2, with 8 bases aligning to TRBD1. CDR3 length equals 14 residues. The germline V gene has CDR1 MNHEY and CDR2 SMNVEV (reference sequence). J gave up 7 bases and V 8 bases, and 9 bases lay outside the gene matches. CDR3 loop: CASRRLQGDGELFF. CDR3 bases: TGTGCCAGCCGAAGATTACAGGGGGACGGGGAGCTGTTTTTT.

The rearrangement links TRBV30 to TRBJ2-7; maybe TRBD2 (5 bases). Trimming stripped 0 bases from V and 1 base from J, with 7 bases between. This CDR3 spans 13 amino acids. Germline CDR1 reads GTSNPN; CDR2 reads SVGIG (reference sequence). The CDR3 is CAWSVLGSYEQYF. CDR3 nucleotide sequence: TGTGCCTGGAGTGTACTAGGTTCCTACGAGCAGTACTTC.

This clonotype was counted between two and nine times. The V gene is TRBV4-1, the J gene TRBJ2-5; TRBD2 is a possible D gene (5 bases). This CDR3 contains 16 residues. Germline CDR1 reads MGHRA; CDR2 reads YSYEKL. Trimming stripped 1 base from V and 5 bases from J, with 17 bases between. The CDR3 DNA reads as TGCGCCAGCAGCCAAGGAGGGCCGTTTTACGTGGAGACCCAGTACTTC. Its protein is CASSQGGPFYVETQYF.

This chain links TRBV20-1 with TRBJ2-7, with 13 bases lining up with TRBD2. CDR3 length: 13 amino acids. J was trimmed by 3 bases and V by 6 bases; bases with no gene match: 2. Germline V gene lookup returns CDR1 DFQATT and CDR2 SNEGSKA (reference sequence). This CDR3 reads CSAGTSGIYEQYF. DNA of the CDR3: TGCAGTGCCGGGACTAGCGGGATCTACGAGCAGTACTTC.

This clonotype came up many times. The V and J genes are TRBV28 and TRBJ2-4; D is possibly TRBD1 (6 bases). Germline V gives CDR1 MDHEN, CDR2 SYDVKM. Trimming shortened V by 2 bases and J by 7 bases, and 12 bases separated the two germline ends. The CDR3 consists of 14 residues. The DNA for the CDR3 is TGTGCCAGCAGTTTACCTGGACAGTGGAACATTCAGTACTTC. It encodes CASSLPGQWNIQYF.

This clonotype was seen repeatedly, ten times or more. The chain has TRBV9 and TRBJ1-1, with TRBD1 as a possible D gene (5 bases). Looked up from germline, CDR1 is SGDLS and CDR2 is YYNGEE. The V gene lost 3 bases and the J gene lost 5 bases, with 20 bases spanning the gap. There are 16 residues in the CDR3. The CDR3 reads CASSASTGGKITEAFF. The DNA for the CDR3 is TGTGCCAGCAGCGCATCAACAGGAGGAAAGATTACTGAAGCTTTCTTT.

This clonotype showed up many times. The gene calls are TRBV28 and TRBJ2-7; 9 nucleotides agree with TRBD1. CDR1 and CDR2 from the germline V gene are MDHEN and SYDVKM. Unmatched junction bases numbered 6, after V lost 6 bases and J lost 3 bases. CDR3 length equals 14 residues. CDR3 sequence (DNA): TGTGCCAGCAGGATCGGGACAGGGAACTACGAGCAGTACTTC. Its translation: CASRIGTGNYEQYF.

Many counts were recorded for this clonotype. This chain links TRBV24-1 with TRBJ2-2, with D unclear. Germline V gives CDR1 KGHDR, CDR2 SFDVKD. The germline V and J ends were trimmed by 12 bases and 6 bases, with 16 bases remaining between them. This CDR3 is 13 amino acids long. CDR3 nucleotides: TGTGCCGCCGGTACGCCCTGGGCCGGGGAGCTGTTTTTT. This gives the protein CAAGTPWAGELFF.

This clonotype showed up just a few times. The DNA of the CDR3 is TGTGCCACCCGATCGGTCCGGGCTGAAGCTTTCTTT. Translated, it gives CATRSVRAEAFF. The chain couples TRBV6-2 or TRBV6-3 to TRBJ1-1; D gene ambiguous. The CDR3 covers 12 residues. CDR1 and CDR2 from the germline V gene are MNHEY and SVGEGT. V gave up 10 bases and J gave up 6 bases, with 15 bases separating them.

This clonotype was found many times. The chain links TRBV2 to TRBJ1-5, with D unresolved. CDR1 and CDR2 (germline): SNHLY, FYNNEI. Trimming pared 8 bases from V and 0 bases from J, leaving 11 bases between. CDR3 length: 14 residues. For the CDR3, the DNA is TGTGCCAGCCGAGACGGGTATAGCAATCAGCCCCAGCATTTT. Protein product: CASRDGYSNQPQHF.

This clonotype was found many times. The V gene is TRBV6-5, the J gene TRBJ2-7; D is uncertain. Germline assignment: CDR1 MNHEY and CDR2 SVGAGI. Trimming removed 1 base from V and 3 bases from J, with 7 bases in between. The CDR3 contains 13 residues. In DNA, the CDR3 is TGTGCCAGCAGTTACTTTGGCAACTACGAGCAGTACTTC. Translating gives CASSYFGNYEQYF.

This clonotype occurred many times. This rearrangement joins TRBV27 to TRBJ2-7; D is perhaps TRBD1 (6 bases). The CDR3 loop spans 13 amino acids. CDR1 is MNHEY and CDR2 is SMNVEV in the germline V gene (reference sequence). V was pared by 4 bases and J by 4 bases, with 11 bases between. CDR3 region: CASSSTGYYEQYF. CDR3 nucleotide sequence: TGTGCCAGCAGTTCTACAGGGTATTACGAGCAGTACTTC.

This clonotype appeared many times. The chain links TRBV2 to TRBJ2-7, with D perhaps matching TRBD1 or TRBD2 (6 bases each). Germline V gene lookup returns CDR1 SNHLY and CDR2 FYNNEI. The CDR3 runs to 13 residues. The V end was cut by 8 bases, the J end by 6 bases, with 17 bases between. CDR3 bases: TGTGCCAGCCGGTACCGGGGGCAGGGCGAGCAGTACTTC. It yields the protein CASRYRGQGEQYF.

The chain uses TRBV18 and TRBJ2-2; D is uncertain. Trimming removed 5 bases from V and 1 base from J, with 14 bases in between. The germline CDR1 and CDR2 sequences are KGHSH and LQKENI. This CDR3 region has 16 residues. The CDR3 spells CASSKRFAENTGELFF. CDR3 nucleotide sequence: TGTGCCAGCTCAAAAAGGTTTGCGGAGAACACCGGGGAGCTGTTTTTT.

This clonotype was recorded at least ten times. The CDR3, as DNA: TGTGCCAGCAGTTCCCCGACAGGGGCGGGCACCGGGGAGCTGTTTTTT. Protein product: CASSSPTGAGTGELFF. V usage is TRBV28 and J usage is TRBJ2-2; 8 bases match TRBD1. Germline V gene data show CDR1 as MDHEN and CDR2 as SYDVKM. The CDR3 consists of 16 residues. Unmatched junction bases numbered 8, after V lost 4 bases and J lost 4 bases.